This T cell receptor beta chain came from a study of blood T cell repertoires in COVID-19. Turning to the study itself: Samples came from the United States, Italy and Spain, spanning acute and convalescent COVID-19. The analysed material was cDNA or gDNA that came from T cells, B-cell-depleted T cells, or PBMCs.

Original data processing: Amplification of reference gene primers provided the estimated nucleated cell counts. Method: immunoSEQ multiplex PCR; TCRdb's copy keeps in-frame clones and lacks some. D and trimming were read from the DNA, whereas the V and J calls and clone size are those reported in that table. The table includes thousands of clones, just over 85% detected once. The CDR3 runs to 15 residues. Germline V gene lookup returns CDR1 SGDLS and CDR2 YYNGEE. V shed 3 bases and J 7 bases; nucleotides not matched to a gene: 9. This clone was seen once. This clonotype was sampled from a human donor in a cohort sampled during active COVID-19. V is TRBV9 and J is TRBJ1-4; 7 bases agree with TRBD1. Sample: peripheral blood. CDR3 nucleotide sequence: TGTGCCAGCAGCGCCTCCGGGACAGTGGGTGAAAAACTGTTTTTT. Translated: CASSASGTVGEKLFF. The complete variable domain, with remaining parts taken from reference TRBV9 and TRBJ1-4, reads DSGVTQTPKHLITATGQRVTLRCSPRSGDLSVYWYQQSLDQGLQFLIQYYNGEERAKGNILERFSAQQFPDLHSELNLSSLELGDSALYFCASSASGTVGEKLFFGSGTQLSVL.